This T cell receptor (beta chain) was found in a study of T cells in Graves' hyperthyroidism and ophthalmopathy. The V gene's germline CDR1 is MDHEN and CDR2 SYDVKM. The CDR3 runs 17 residues. Trimming at V came to 5 bases and at J to 12 bases, leaving 15 bases not matched to a gene. This clonotype showed up just a few times. Researchers amplified the TCR beta CDR3 regions from RNA transcripts. The TCR CDR3 first-round RT-PCR relied on the HTBI primer set. TCRdb independently ran MiXCR on the multiplex PCR reads; one entry per CDR3 protein. The table lists roughly 500,000 distinct CDR3 sequences, roughly 22% of them singletons.

The TCR sequence derives from a woman in her seventies with Graves' ophthalmopathy. V gene TRBV28 combines with J gene TRBJ2-1, with 14 nucleotides matching TRBD2. Specimen: blood. The CDR3 DNA reads TGTGCCAGCAGTGGTGACGGGACTAGCGGGAGCTTGACTGGGCAGTTCTTC. Its translation is CASSGDGTSGSLTGQFF. The full variable domain, in which reference TRBV28 and TRBJ2-1 provide the parts outside the CDR3, is DVKVTQSSRYLVKRTGEKVFLECVQDMDHENMFWYRQDPGLGLRLIYFSYDVKMKEKGDIPEGYSVSREKKERFSLILESASTNQTSMYLCASSGDGTSGSLTGQFFGPGTRLTVL.